This entry is about one TCR beta chain. Its antigen is still unknown. These data are taken from a study of T cells after yellow fever vaccination. The authors made TCR cDNA by 5'RACE template switching, adding a universal primer site and UMIs. MiXCR, applied by TCRdb to the 5' RACE reads, yields one record per CDR3 protein. The table lists 150,000 to 200,000 distinct CDR3 sequences, 11% of them singletons. CDR1 MNHEY and CDR2 SMNVEV come from the germline V gene (reference sequence). CDR3 size: 16 residues. Between the trimmed V and J ends, which lost 6 bases and 3 bases, there was a span of 18 bases. Study-level results: The booster saw the reappearance of most primary-vaccination clones (roughly 96% CD4, about 90% CD8). Sorted repertoires could include abundant contaminating clonotypes from bulk cells.

The source of this sequence is a man aged 18 to 30 who received the YFV17D yellow fever vaccine. This specimen consisted of CD8+ T cells sorted from PBMCs, obtained 15 days after the yellow fever booster vaccination. This rearrangement joins TRBV27 to TRBJ1-5, with a weak D call TRBD1 (5 bases). The CDR3 DNA is TGTGCCAGCAGAAAGACTGGGGGACTAAACAATCAGCCCCAGCATTTT. This codes for CASRKTGGLNNQPQHF.